One and the same sample provided the 10 T cell receptor beta chains below, sequenced in a study of radiotherapy plus CTLA-4 blockade in lung cancer. Profiling relied on immunoSEQ multiplex PCR, and the TCRdb table lists in-frame clones only, not all of them. The table shows 70,000 to 100,000 clones, with about 90% occurring only once. This specimen consisted of peripheral blood, obtained from a patient treated with radiotherapy plus ipilimumab. The receptors originated from a human donor with non-small cell lung cancer who had a partial response to radiotherapy plus ipilimumab.

The V call is TRBV9, the J call TRBJ2-3, with D possibly TRBD2 on 6 matching bases. Germline loops: CDR1 SGDLS, CDR2 YYNGEE. Deletions cut 3 bases from V and 4 bases from J, with 18 bases between. There are 16 residues in the CDR3. CDR3 sequence reads: CASSGLMGGSADTQYF. CDR3 sequence (DNA): TGTGCCAGCAGCGGCCTTATGGGGGGTAGCGCAGATACGCAGTATTTT.

This chain uses TRBV19 with TRBJ1-1; the D gene is possibly TRBD1 (6 bases). There are 14 residues in the CDR3. The V end lost 5 bases, the J end lost 1 base, and 11 bases lay between the germline ends. In germline, CDR1 is LNHDA, CDR2 SQIVND (reference sequence). Written as DNA, the CDR3 is TGTGCCAGTAGTCCCAAGGGACAGAACACTGAAGCTTTCTTT. This sequence encodes CASSPKGQNTEAFF. Drawing the rest from reference TRBV19 and TRBJ1-1, the complete variable domain is DGGITQSPKYLFRKEGQNVTLSCEQNLNHDAMYWYRQDPGQGLRLIYYSQIVNDFQKGDIAEGYSVSREKKESFPLTVTSAQKNPTAFYLCASSPKGQNTEAFFGQGTRLTVV.

This clone was recorded once. This chain joins TRBV4-3 and TRBJ2-1, with D possibly being TRBD2 (6 bases). CDR1 LGHNA and CDR2 YSLEER come from the germline V gene. The CDR3 sequence is 13 residues long. Trimming took off 0 bases at V and 15 bases at J, with 15 bases between the two ends. For the CDR3, the DNA is TGCGCCAGCAGCCAAGATCTCTTTTTGGGAGGGTTCTTC. It translates to CASSQDLFLGGFF.

As regards this clone: This sample also contains other DNA sequences that code for the same CDR3. The chain joins TRBV6-1 to TRBJ2-7; D may be TRBD1 (5 bases). CDR3 size: 13 residues. V was cut by 9 bases and J by 2 bases, with 14 bases left in between. Germline CDR1 is MNHNS and CDR2 is SASEGT. For the CDR3, the DNA is TGTGCCAGTCGCGACAGAGCTACCTACGAGCAGTACGTC. Its translation: CASRDRATYEQYV.

The V and J genes are TRBV19 and TRBJ1-2, with TRBD1 matching 7 bases. This CDR3 region has 14 residues. CDR1 and CDR2 (germline): LNHDA, SQIVND (reference sequence). V was pared by 3 bases and J by 7 bases, with 8 bases of the junction left unmatched. The CDR3 region is CASSINRGESGYTF. The CDR3 DNA reads as TGTGCCAGTAGTATCAACAGGGGTGAATCTGGCTACACCTTC.

The rearrangement joins TRBV7-3 to TRBJ2-1; D possibly corresponds to TRBD2 (6 bases). Trimming removed 4 bases from V and 7 bases from J, with 14 bases in between. The germline CDR1 and CDR2 sequences are SGHTA and FQGTGA. There are 14 residues in the CDR3. CDR3 coding DNA: TGTGCCAGCAGCTCCGGGACTCTATCGAATGAGCAGTTCTTC. Its translation: CASSSGTLSNEQFF.

This clone was seen more than once but under ten times. The rearrangement links TRBV7-9 to TRBJ1-1; no firm D call. Trimming cost V 5 bases and J 4 bases, with 11 bases left between them. Germline V lookup: CDR1 SEHNR, CDR2 FQNEAQ (reference sequence). The CDR3 has 13 residues. CDR3 nucleotide sequence: TGTGCCAGCAGCGGTCAGGAGGGCACTGAAGCTTTCTTT. Translating it yields CASSGQEGTEAFF.

The J gene is TRBJ1-1, the V gene TRBV6-5, with D hard to call. Germline CDR1 reads MNHEY; CDR2 reads SVGAGI. V shed 2 bases and J shed 1 base, with 8 bases lying between them. The CDR3 totals 14 residues. CDR3 sequence (DNA): TGTGCCAGCAGTTACGGACTGCCGAACACTGAAGCTTTCTTT. It is translated as CASSYGLPNTEAFF.

The genes are TRBV7-2 and TRBJ1-1, with D tentatively TRBD1 (6 bases). CDR1 and CDR2 from the germline V gene are SGHTA and FQGNSA. The CDR3 spans 16 residues. V was shortened by 5 bases and J by 4 bases, with 20 bases between the two germline ends. The CDR3 sequence: CASSPILRGRGTEAFF. The CDR3 nucleotides read TGTGCCAGCAGCCCAATACTCAGGGGACGAGGCACTGAAGCTTTCTTT.

This clone came up a few times. The genes are TRBV14 and TRBJ2-7, with TRBD1 matching over 9 bases. The germline V gene has CDR1 SGHDN and CDR2 FVKESK. Unmatched junction bases numbered 8, after V lost 1 base and J lost 4 bases. The CDR3 has 16 amino acids. The CDR3 nucleotides read TGTGCCAGCAGCCAAGGTCGGACAGGGGCGGTTTACGAGCAGTACTTC. Translated, it gives CASSQGRTGAVYEQYF.